The rows below give T cell receptor beta chains drawn from one sample of a study of cytomegalovirus exposure and HLA in healthy donors. Assay used: immunoSEQ multiplex PCR; TCRdb lists only in-frame clones, some missing. The specimen's table records about 130,000 clones. The sequencing input was PBMCs. The receptors were sampled from a woman aged 40 to 50 in good health and CMV-seropositive. The CDR3 runs from the conserved cysteine through the conserved F or W. A D gene is named only where the DNA matches it firmly.

V gene	D gene	J gene	CDR3 protein	CDR3 DNA
TRBV29-1	TRBD2	TRBJ2-1	CSVTGTSYDNEQFF	TGCAGCGTGACCGGGACTAGTTACGACAATGAGCAGTTCTTC
TRBV18	NA	TRBJ1-1	CASSPQTGRDTEAFF	TGTGCCAGCTCACCCCAGACGGGGAGAGACACTGAAGCTTTCTTT
TRBV4-3	TRBD1	TRBJ2-5	CASSPTGRETQYF	TGCGCCAGCAGCCCGACAGGGCGAGAGACCCAGTACTTC
TRBV5-1	TRBD2	TRBJ2-7	CASSLPGGTGEQYF	TGCGCCAGCAGCTTGCCGGGAGGGACGGGCGAGCAGTACTTC
TRBV6-1	NA	TRBJ2-1	CASSEDRGLHEQFF	TGTGCCAGCAGTGAAGATCGGGGATTGCATGAGCAGTTCTTC
TRBV10-2	NA	TRBJ2-6	CASSDGTFSSGANVLTF	TGCGCCAGCAGTGACGGGACTTTCAGCTCTGGGGCCAACGTCCTGACTTTC
TRBV2	NA	TRBJ1-1	CASSVRYEAFF	TGTGCCAGCAGTGTTCGTTATGAAGCTTTCTTT
TRBV27	NA	TRBJ2-6	CASSLSWRVSGANVLTF	TGTGCCAGCAGTTTATCGTGGCGGGTCTCTGGGGCCAACGTCCTGACTTTC
TRBV30	TRBD2	TRBJ2-7	CAWSGTSRFYEQYF	TGTGCCTGGAGTGGGACTAGTCGTTTCTACGAGCAGTACTTC
TRBV6-6	NA	TRBJ2-3	CASTSRTEFTDTQYF	TGTGCCAGCACTTCTCGGACAGAGTTCACAGATACGCAGTATTTT
TRBV12-5	TRBD2	TRBJ2-1	CASGLVLAGVTYNEQFF	TGTGCTAGTGGTTTGGTACTAGCGGGAGTTACCTACAATGAGCAGTTCTTC
TRBV11-2	NA	TRBJ1-2	CASSLGVQGGSGYTF	TGTGCCAGCAGCTTAGGGGTACAGGGTGGGTCTGGCTACACCTTC
TRBV6-5	TRBD2	TRBJ2-3	CASGLAGGAQYF	TGTGCCAGCGGATTAGCGGGAGGAGCGCAGTATTTT
TRBV6-1	TRBD1	TRBJ1-3	CASSEQDRLSGNTIYF	TGTGCCAGCAGTGAACAGGACAGGTTGTCTGGAAACACCATATATTTT
TRBV19	TRBD1	TRBJ2-1	CASSIRQGNKGNEQFF	TGTGCCAGTAGTATCCGACAGGGGAACAAGGGGAATGAGCAGTTCTTC
TRBV6-5	TRBD2	TRBJ2-7	CASSPSGGGVRGQYF	TGTGCCAGCAGTCCTTCGGGGGGAGGAGTAAGAGGGCAGTACTTC
TRBV28	NA	TRBJ1-2	CASSSGQIYGYTF	TGTGCCAGCAGCAGTGGACAGATCTATGGCTACACCTTC
TRBV5-1	TRBD1	TRBJ1-6	CASSLRDRNSPLHF	TGCGCCAGCAGCTTGCGGGACAGGAATTCACCCCTCCACTTT
TRBV10-1	TRBD2	TRBJ2-7	CASICRTQREVYEQYF	TGCGCCAGCATATGTCGGACCCAGCGGGAGGTCTACGAGCAGTACTTC
TRBV4-3	NA	TRBJ1-3	CASSQQGAGNTIYF	TGCGCCAGCAGCCAACAAGGGGCTGGAAACACCATATATTTT
TRBV29-1	NA	TRBJ1-1	CSVVGGTEAFF	TGCAGCGTTGTGGGAGGCACTGAAGCTTTCTTT
TRBV27	NA	TRBJ1-4	CASSSDSLNEKLFF	TGTGCCAGCAGTTCGGACAGCCTTAATGAAAAACTGTTTTTT
TRBV5-1	NA	TRBJ2-3	CASSPPLALSTDTQYF	TGCGCCAGCAGCCCCCCTCTAGCGCTCAGCACAGATACGCAGTATTTT
TRBV7-8	TRBD2	TRBJ2-7	CASSQTSGPEKQYF	TGTGCCAGCAGCCAGACTAGCGGCCCTGAGAAGCAGTACTTC
TRBV11-1	TRBD2	TRBJ2-2	CASSLNSGGNTGELFF	TGTGCCAGCAGCTTAAATAGCGGGGGGAACACCGGGGAGCTGTTTTTT
TRBV19	NA	TRBJ2-6	CASSIDRTMSGANVLTF	TGTGCCAGTAGTATAGATCGGACTATGTCTGGGGCCAACGTCCTGACTTTC
TRBV28	TRBD1	TRBJ2-7	CASTDRVNEQYF	TGTGCCAGCACGGACAGGGTCAACGAGCAGTACTTC
TRBV2	NA	TRBJ1-4	CASSAVPEKLFF	TGTGCCAGCAGTGCGGTCCCCGAAAAACTGTTTTTT
TRBV11-2	TRBD1	TRBJ2-7	CASSGVGQGAYEQYF	TGTGCCAGCAGCGGAGTGGGACAGGGTGCTTACGAGCAGTACTTC
TRBV28	TRBD2	TRBJ2-7	CASSPSGGRMGEQYF	TGTGCCAGCAGCCCTAGCGGGGGGCGTATGGGCGAGCAGTACTTC
TRBV6-5	NA	TRBJ1-5	CASSQLQGQPQHF	TGTGCCAGCAGTCAGCTACAGGGCCAGCCCCAGCATTTT
TRBV18	TRBD2	TRBJ2-3	CASSPNLAGAPGGTDTQYF	TGTGCCAGCTCACCAAATCTAGCGGGAGCCCCAGGGGGCACAGATACGCAGTATTTT
TRBV4-3	TRBD1	TRBJ2-3	CASSPRDRLTDTQYF	TGCGCCAGCAGCCCCCGGGACAGGCTCACAGATACGCAGTATTTT
TRBV27	NA	TRBJ2-5	CASSLQQETQYF	TGTGCCAGCAGTTTACAGCAAGAGACCCAGTACTTC
TRBV27	NA	TRBJ1-1	CASSAQIQVNTEAFF	TGTGCCAGCAGTGCCCAGATACAGGTTAACACTGAAGCTTTCTTT
TRBV6-6	NA	TRBJ2-7	CASSHKETVAQYF	TGTGCCAGCAGCCACAAGGAGACAGTGGCGCAGTACTTC
TRBV9	NA	TRBJ2-2	CASSVPDTGELFF	TGTGCCAGCAGCGTACCCGACACCGGGGAGCTGTTTTTT
TRBV15	NA	TRBJ2-3	CATSRDQGRLVTDTQYF	TGTGCCACCAGCAGAGATCAAGGGAGACTAGTCACAGATACGCAGTATTTT
TRBV5-4	NA	TRBJ2-5	CASGGTLDQETQYF	TGTGCCAGCGGAGGGACGTTAGACCAAGAGACCCAGTACTTC
TRBV11-2	NA	TRBJ2-7	CASSLDRFGAFEQYF	TGTGCCAGCAGCTTAGATCGTTTCGGAGCGTTCGAGCAGTACTTC
TRBV9	NA	TRBJ1-2	CASSVVPGDYGYTF	TGTGCCAGCAGCGTAGTTCCAGGGGACTATGGCTACACCTTC
TRBV11-2	TRBD2	TRBJ2-1	CASSLRLAGRGNEQFF	TGTGCCAGCAGCTTACGACTAGCGGGAAGGGGCAATGAGCAGTTCTTC
TRBV6-4	TRBD1	TRBJ1-6	CASSRGGRSPLHF	TGTGCCAGCAGTCGAGGGGGCAGATCACCCCTCCACTTT
TRBV25-1	TRBD2	TRBJ2-3	CASSRDYPTDTQYF	TGTGCCAGCAGCCGGGACTACCCCACAGATACGCAGTATTTT
TRBV28	NA	TRBJ1-1	CASSRRTRRREDTEAFF	TGTGCCAGCAGTCGCCGAACACGTCGGCGGGAGGACACTGAAGCTTTCTTT
TRBV10-3	TRBD1	TRBJ2-5	CAISEGGQGRETQYF	TGTGCCATCAGTGAGGGGGGACAGGGAAGGGAGACCCAGTACTTC
TRBV28	NA	TRBJ2-1	CASSLYRDWNEQFF	TGTGCCAGCAGTTTATACCGGGATTGGAATGAGCAGTTCTTC
TRBV6-5	NA	TRBJ2-7	CASSRDTMGEQYF	TGTGCCAGCAGCCGGGACACCATGGGCGAGCAGTACTTC
TRBV5-1	NA	TRBJ1-2	CASSLEGHRGDGYTF	TGCGCCAGCAGCTTGGAGGGACATCGAGGAGATGGCTACACCTTC
TRBV12-5	TRBD1	TRBJ2-7	CASGTGTGVYEQYF	TGTGCTAGTGGGACCGGGACAGGGGTCTACGAGCAGTACTTC